This entry lists 17 T cell receptor beta chains sequenced from one sample in a study of molecular identifiers for immune sequencing clone quantification. One entry per CDR3 protein, called by TCRdb with MiXCR from the PCR reads. The data contain under 600,000 distinct CDR3 sequences, about a fifth of them singletons. The sample comprised naive CD8+ T cells from blood, with Jurkat cell RNA spiked in. Indicated subset: FACS-sorted CD8+CD4-CCR7+CD45RA+ naive T cells. Receptors were obtained from a human donor in good health. Some libraries in this study had Jurkat cell RNA spiked in.

The table lists this clonotype with a few counts. V and J are TRBV3-1 and TRBJ1-2; 11 bases align to TRBD1. Looked up from germline, CDR1 is LGHDT and CDR2 is YNNKEL (reference sequence). V shed 0 bases, J shed 7 bases, and the junction held 1 base outside the gene matches. The CDR3 runs to 14 residues. Written as DNA, the CDR3 is TGTGCCAGCAGCCAAGAGGACAGGGGGCTTGGCTACACCTTC. Translating it yields CASSQEDRGLGYTF.

In this sample, this clonotype turned up a few times. The chain carries TRBV29-1 and TRBJ1-2, with D perhaps matching TRBD1 (5 bases). Germline-derived CDR1 and CDR2 are SQVTM and ANQGSEA. Trimming shortened V by 4 bases and J by 0 bases, and 12 bases separated the two germline ends. CDR3 length: 14 residues. The CDR3 DNA follows: TGCAGCGTTGCGGGGGGTCCCTCTAACTATGGCTACACCTTC. Protein product: CSVAGGPSNYGYTF.

Turning to this clonotype: A much larger clone differs by one base, so this may be a read error. V is TRBV4-3 and J is TRBJ2-3, with 12 bases that match TRBD2. The CDR3 extends over 17 amino acids. The V and J ends lost 1 base and 4 bases, in that order; junction bases with no gene match: 6. Germline V gene data show CDR1 as LGHNA and CDR2 as YSLEER. The CDR3 DNA follows: TGCGCCAGCAGCCAAGGACTAGCGGGGGCGAGCGCAGATACGCAGTATTTT. Translated: CASSQGLAGASADTQYF.

This clonotype was observed at least ten times. The J gene is TRBJ1-1, the V gene TRBV29-1, with D perhaps matching TRBD1 (6 bases). This CDR3 contains 12 residues. V was clipped by 7 bases and J by 7 bases, with 16 bases between them. Germline V gene lookup returns CDR1 SQVTM and CDR2 ANQGSEA. In DNA, the CDR3 is TGCAGCGGGGTCTGGGGGGCGGGTGAAGCTTTCTTT. Translated: CSGVWGAGEAFF.

This clonotype has just a few counts. The rearrangement joins TRBV20-1 to TRBJ2-7, with 10 bases lining up with TRBD1. Trimming took 0 bases from V and 7 from J; bases not matched to a gene: 15. The CDR3 length is 17 residues. Germline V gene sequence: CDR1 DFQATT, CDR2 SNEGSKA (reference sequence). The CDR3 bases are TGCAGTGCTAGAGATACCGACAGGGGGCTTGTCGTTGAAGAGCAGTACTTC. It is translated as CSARDTDRGLVVEEQYF.

The chain combines TRBV27 with TRBJ2-4; 13 nucleotides match TRBD2. J lost 9 bases, V lost 5 bases, and 10 bases had no gene match. This CDR3 has 16 residues. Looked up from germline, CDR1 is MNHEY and CDR2 is SMNVEV (reference sequence). The CDR3 sequence is CASSPRLAGGPGIQYF. CDR3 bases: TGTGCCAGCAGTCCGCGACTAGCGGGAGGCCCTGGCATTCAGTACTTC.

On this clonotype itself: Its ends do not fully match the called genes, so a read error is possible. The CDR3 DNA reads TGTGCTAGTGGTTTGACAATGAACAATGAAGCTTTCTTT. Translation gives CASGLTMNNEAFF. The chain combines TRBV12-5 with TRBJ1-1, with D unclear. Germline values: CDR1 LGHNT, CDR2 FRNRAP. This CDR3 comprises 13 residues.

This chain uses TRBV15 with TRBJ2-5; the D call may be TRBD1 or TRBD2 (7 bases each). Between the trimmed V and J ends, which lost 7 bases and 4 bases, there was a span of 22 bases. Germline V lookup: CDR1 LNHNV, CDR2 YYDKDF (reference sequence). CDR3 size: 16 residues. CDR3 in DNA: TGTGCCACCAAATTGGTCGAGACAGGGAGGGGAGAGACCCAGTACTTC. It translates to CATKLVETGRGETQYF.

At least ten counts were recorded for this clonotype. The chain has TRBV4-3 and TRBJ2-7; no firm D call. CDR3 length equals 14 residues. The V gene's germline CDR1 is LGHNA and CDR2 YSLEER. Trimming took off 0 bases at V and 3 bases at J, with 9 bases between the two ends. CDR3: CASSQEVAIYEQYF. Here the CDR3 DNA reads TGCGCCAGCAGCCAAGAAGTCGCTATCTACGAGCAGTACTTC.

Concerning this clonotype: The CDR3 does not end in the conserved phenylalanine or tryptophan, so this is likely a read error. The chain carries TRBV7-2 and TRBJ2-7, with D perhaps matching TRBD2 (6 bases). The germline gives CDR1 SGHTA, CDR2 FQGNSA. The CDR3 contains 18 residues. Trimming shortened V by 2 bases and J by 3 bases, and 23 bases separated the two germline ends. The CDR3 sequence: CASSLMVLTGEPSYEQYL. DNA of the CDR3: TGTGCCAGCAGCTTAATGGTCCTAACGGGGGAACCAAGCTACGAGCAGTACCTC.

This clonotype was detected only a few times. The chain recombines TRBV19 with TRBJ2-7; D is perhaps TRBD2 (6 bases). Trimming shortened V by 0 bases and J by 6 bases, and 12 bases separated the two germline ends. The CDR3 runs 14 residues. Germline CDR1 LNHDA, CDR2 SQIVND (reference sequence). CDR3 region: CASSIDAGTGEQYF. The CDR3 DNA is TGTGCCAGTAGTATAGATGCGGGGACGGGCGAGCAGTACTTC.

This clonotype was detected only a few times. The V call is TRBV28, the J call TRBJ2-1; 11 positions match TRBD1. CDR1 and CDR2 (germline): MDHEN, SYDVKM. CDR3 length: 15 residues. Losses at the gene ends were 2 bases for V and 7 bases for J; bases not matched to a gene: 4. The DNA of the CDR3 is TGTGCCAGCAGTTTACTACGGGACAGGGGGAATGAGCAGTTCTTC. Its translation is CASSLLRDRGNEQFF. Looking up the rest from reference TRBV28 and TRBJ2-1 gives the full variable domain: DVKVTQSSRYLVKRTGEKVFLECVQDMDHENMFWYRQDPGLGLRLIYFSYDVKMKEKGDIPEGYSVSREKKERFSLILESASTNQTSMYLCASSLLRDRGNEQFFGPGTRLTVL.

In its sample, this clonotype was seen once. A junction boundary mismatches the germline segment, possibly from a read error. This chain uses TRBV5-1 with TRBJ1-2, with D perhaps matching TRBD1 (5 bases). CDR1 SGHRS and CDR2 YFSETQ come from the germline V gene. The CDR3 extends over 18 amino acids. CDR3 in amino acids: CASSSTGAGDITNYGYTF. The CDR3 DNA follows: TGTGCCAGCAGCTCCACCGGGGCAGGAGATATAACTAACTATGGCTACACCTTC.

About this clonotype: A single base separates this from a much larger clone, so it may be a read error. The rearrangement joins TRBV7-9 to TRBJ2-3; D is perhaps TRBD1 (5 bases). The J call may be incorrect, as the DNA end agrees better with TRBJ1-5. CDR3 length equals 12 residues. Germline loops: CDR1 SEHNR, CDR2 FQNEAQ (reference sequence). The CDR3 is CASGLETDTQHF. The CDR3 DNA sequence: TGTGCCAGTGGACTAGAGACAGATACGCAGCATTTT.

In this sample, this clonotype turned up many times. The rearrangement joins TRBV4-3 to TRBJ2-6, with D tentatively TRBD1 (5 bases). Germline V CDR1 and CDR2: LGHNA, YSLEER. The CDR3 covers 19 residues. The V end lost 0 bases, the J end lost 2 bases, and 17 bases lay between the germline ends. CDR3 residues: CASSQEMAGSLAGANVLTF. DNA for the CDR3: TGCGCCAGCAGCCAAGAGATGGCAGGGTCCCTTGCTGGGGCCAACGTCCTGACTTTC.

This clonotype was recorded many times. The chain couples TRBV29-1 to TRBJ1-2; 7 nucleotides line up with TRBD1. CDR3 length equals 12 residues. Germline CDR1 is SQVTM and CDR2 is ANQGSEA. With V trimmed by 1 base and J by 8 bases, 4 bases remained unmatched. This CDR3 is CSVEGQGPGYTF. As DNA, the CDR3 is TGCAGCGTTGAAGGACAGGGCCCCGGCTACACCTTC.

This clonotype was picked up many times. The chain combines TRBV15 with TRBJ1-3, with D hard to call. The CDR3 runs 17 residues. The germline gives CDR1 LNHNV, CDR2 YYDKDF (reference sequence). The ends were cut back, 1 base at V and 2 bases at J, with 15 bases in the middle. The CDR3 reads CATSRGYPVGAGNTIYF. CDR3 nucleotides: TGTGCCACCAGCAGAGGTTACCCCGTTGGGGCTGGAAACACCATATATTTT.